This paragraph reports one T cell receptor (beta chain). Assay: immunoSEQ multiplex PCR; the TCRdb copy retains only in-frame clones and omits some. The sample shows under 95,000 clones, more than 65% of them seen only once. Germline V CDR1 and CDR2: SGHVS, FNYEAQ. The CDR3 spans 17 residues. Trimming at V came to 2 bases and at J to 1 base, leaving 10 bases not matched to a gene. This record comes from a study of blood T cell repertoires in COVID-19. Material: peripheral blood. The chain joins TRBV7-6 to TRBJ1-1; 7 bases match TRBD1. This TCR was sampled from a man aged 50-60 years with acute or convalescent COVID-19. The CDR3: CASSLRPTTGTNTEAFF. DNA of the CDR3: TGTGCCAGCAGCTTAAGACCAACGACAGGGACGAACACTGAAGCTTTCTTT.